The TCR beta chain under discussion was sequenced for a study of OX40 agonist ivuxolimab in advanced cancers. Overall study: Patients took ivuxolimab, an agonistic anti-OX40 (CD134) antibody. Partial responses were recorded for three patients, including one with hepatocellular carcinoma and two with cutaneous melanoma. Broader study findings: Mean expanded clone counts were higher in CD8+ than CD4+ T cells.

Systemic immunosuppression or autoimmune disease history was grounds to exclude patients. The V gene lost 2 bases and the J gene lost 4 bases, with 17 bases spanning the gap. Germline CDR1 reads ENHRY; CDR2 reads SYGVKD. This CDR3 has 16 amino acids. Points on this clone: Its antigen is still unknown.

The assay was immunoSEQ multiplex PCR, and TCRdb's table has in-frame clones only and misses some. The table lists some 85,000 clones, roughly nine tenths of them singletons. V usage is TRBV10-3 and J usage is TRBJ1-1; tentative D call: TRBD1 (5 bases). The sequencing here drew on CD4+ or CD8+ T cells sorted from blood, taken in a trial of the OX40 agonist ivuxolimab. This sequence originates from an adult with an advanced solid tumor such as melanoma, head and neck, liver or kidney cancer. CDR3 sequence reads: CAISEPRTSGTTEAFF. CDR3 nucleotide sequence: TGTGCCATCAGTGAGCCACGCACCAGCGGGACCACTGAAGCTTTCTTT.